Following are 21 T cell receptor beta chains from one sample sequenced in a study of blood T cell repertoires in COVID-19. Clones were read by immunoSEQ multiplex PCR, and TCRdb kept only the in-frame ones, dropping some. The sample holds about 130,000 clones; over 80% are singletons and the top ten take about 9.9%. The sample was peripheral blood. The source is a man aged 40-49 years with active or convalescent COVID-19.

The J gene is TRBJ1-2, the V gene TRBV14, with 7 bases identical to TRBD1. Looked up from germline, CDR1 is SGHDN and CDR2 is FVKESK. V lost 4 bases and J lost 1; bases outside the gene matches: 12. The CDR3 spans 17 residues. CDR3 sequence (DNA): TGTGCCAGCAGCCCCCGACAGGGAAAAAGGGTTAACTATGGCTACACCTTC. Protein sequence: CASSPRQGKRVNYGYTF.

This clone was seen only once. The chain combines TRBV5-6 with TRBJ2-1; a possible D gene is TRBD2 (6 bases). Germline values: CDR1 SGHDT, CDR2 YYEEEE. V lost 5 bases, J lost 7 bases, and 25 bases lay in between. The length of the CDR3 is 17 residues. The DNA of the CDR3 is TGTGCCAGCAGTTTCGCCTATGGGGGACTGGCGCCGAATGAGCAGTTCTTC. Its protein is CASSFAYGGLAPNEQFF.

J is TRBJ1-2 and V is TRBV3-1 (or the pseudogene TRBV3-2); D remains unclear. V dropped 4 bases and J dropped 1 base, with 16 bases sitting between them. Germline lookup yields CDR1 LGHDT and CDR2 YNNKEL (reference sequence). The CDR3 is made up of 16 amino acids. CDR3: CASSPFREGFNYGYTF. As DNA, the CDR3 is TGTGCCAGCAGCCCTTTCCGGGAGGGCTTTAACTATGGCTACACCTTC.

The rearrangement joins TRBV11-2 to TRBJ2-7, with TRBD2 as a possible D gene (6 bases). The CDR3 totals 14 residues. The germline V gene has CDR1 SGHAT and CDR2 FQNNGV. V was pared by 6 bases and J by 4 bases, with 16 bases between. The DNA of the CDR3 is TGTGCCAGCAGTTTGCCGACTAGGACTTACGAGCAGTACTTC. As protein: CASSLPTRTYEQYF.

V gene TRBV19 combines with J gene TRBJ1-6; 9 positions agree with TRBD1. V gave up 5 bases and J gave up 9 bases; unmatched junction bases: 14. CDR3 size: 17 residues. Germline CDR1 is LNHDA and CDR2 is SQIVND (reference sequence). The CDR3 reads CASSLATGGAGGSPLHF. In DNA, the CDR3 is TGTGCCAGTAGTCTCGCAACAGGGGGCGCGGGGGGTTCACCCCTCCACTTT.

This clone has a handful of counts. This chain connects TRBV6-5 to TRBJ1-1; D might be TRBD1 (6 bases). The germline V gene encodes CDR1 MNHEY and CDR2 SVGAGI. Trimming took off 2 bases at V and 0 bases at J, with 10 bases between the two ends. The CDR3 loop spans 15 amino acids. The CDR3 bases are TGTGCCAGCAGTTACGGTGGGGGCTTGAACACTGAAGCTTTCTTT. Translated: CASSYGGGLNTEAFF.

The chain uses TRBV5-1 and TRBJ2-5; 8 bases map to TRBD1. Germline CDR1 SGHRS, CDR2 YFSETQ. The CDR3 extends over 15 amino acids. After removal of 2 bases from V and 1 base from J, the junction contained 4 bases not matched to a gene. In nucleotides, the CDR3 is TGCGCCAGCAGCTTCAACAGGGGGTCCCAAGAGACCCAGTACTTC. Amino acids: CASSFNRGSQETQYF.

The chain couples TRBV20-1 to TRBJ1-5; D ambiguous. The germline gives CDR1 DFQATT, CDR2 SNEGSKA (reference sequence). Deletions cut 1 base from V and 11 bases from J, with 9 bases between. CDR3 length: 11 amino acids. In nucleotides, the CDR3 is TGCAGTGCTAGAGGAAGAGAGGCCCAGCATTTT. Protein: CSARGREAQHF.

The rearrangement links TRBV7-9 to TRBJ2-3, with D possibly TRBD1 on 6 matching bases. The CDR3 spans 15 residues. With 6 bases removed from V and 4 bases from J, the gap between germline ends came to 17 bases. Germline loops: CDR1 SEHNR, CDR2 FQNEAQ (reference sequence). The CDR3 reads CASRFPGPGADTQYF. The CDR3, as DNA: TGTGCCAGCAGATTCCCGGGCCCAGGGGCAGATACGCAGTATTTT.

CDR3 sequence reads: CASSYSEAITEAFF. The CDR3 nucleotides read TGTGCCAGCAGTTACTCGGAGGCGATCACTGAAGCTTTCTTT. The V call is TRBV6-6, the J call TRBJ1-1; no firm D call. The V gene lost 0 bases and the J gene lost 4 bases, with 9 bases spanning the gap. Germline V gene lookup returns CDR1 MNHNY and CDR2 SVGAGI (reference sequence). The CDR3 covers 14 residues.

This clone was recorded a few times. The rearrangement joins TRBV19 to TRBJ1-2, with TRBD1 identical over 9 bases. This CDR3 contains 15 residues. Losses at the gene ends were 4 bases for V and 5 bases for J; bases not matched to a gene: 8. The germline V gene has CDR1 LNHDA and CDR2 SQIVND (reference sequence). CDR3 coding DNA: TGTGCCAGTAGTACACTACTGACAGGGGGGTATGGCTACACCTTC. Translating it yields CASSTLLTGGYGYTF.

The chain carries TRBV5-1 and TRBJ1-1; D might be TRBD1 (6 bases). V was clipped by 2 bases and J by 5 bases, with 10 bases between them. Per germline, CDR1 SGHRS and CDR2 YFSETQ. The CDR3 extends over 13 amino acids. CDR3 in amino acids: CASSFQGLTEAFF. CDR3 bases: TGCGCCAGCAGCTTCCAGGGGCTGACTGAAGCTTTCTTT.

This clone was seen once. The chain employs TRBV19 and TRBJ1-4; perhaps TRBD1 as D (6 bases). Germline-derived CDR1 and CDR2 are LNHDA and SQIVND (reference sequence). This CDR3 is 14 amino acids long. The V end was cut by 5 bases, the J end by 0 bases, with 7 bases between. The CDR3 is CASSEGATNEKLFF. Here the CDR3 DNA reads TGTGCCAGTAGTGAGGGGGCAACTAATGAAAAACTGTTTTTT.

The chain employs TRBV6-4 and TRBJ2-3; TRBD2 might be the D (7 bases). Germline lookup yields CDR1 MRHNA and CDR2 SNTAGT. V dropped 6 bases and J dropped 5 bases, with 18 bases sitting between them. CDR3 length: 15 amino acids. Here the CDR3 DNA reads TGTGCCAGCAGGGACCGGGGGGCCCCCGGAGATACGCAGTATTTT. It encodes CASRDRGAPGDTQYF.

The chain recombines TRBV7-2 with TRBJ1-3, with 7 bases aligning to TRBD1. The germline V gene encodes CDR1 SGHTA and CDR2 FQGNSA. The CDR3 is 16 residues long. With V trimmed by 2 bases and J by 8 bases, 12 bases remained unmatched. CDR3 in amino acids: CASSLTSPDRTYTIYF. DNA of the CDR3: TGTGCCAGCAGCTTAACTTCACCGGACAGGACGTACACCATATATTTT.

The chain recombines TRBV12-5 with TRBJ2-2; no definite D call. The ends were cut back, 0 bases at V and 4 bases at J, with 9 bases in the middle. The CDR3 is made up of 15 amino acids. Germline CDR1 LGHNT, CDR2 FRNRAP. This CDR3 reads CASGLVQFSTGELFF. The DNA for the CDR3 is TGTGCTAGTGGTTTGGTACAGTTTAGCACCGGGGAGCTGTTTTTT.

This rearrangement joins TRBV10-3 to TRBJ1-5; no definite D call. The V end lost 11 bases, the J end lost 5 bases, and 13 bases lay between the germline ends. Germline V gene lookup returns CDR1 ENHRY and CDR2 SYGVKD. This CDR3 is built from 12 residues. The CDR3 DNA is TGTGCCTCGAGCGGGAACGATCAGCCCCAGCATTTT. Translating it yields CASSGNDQPQHF.

The DNA for the CDR3 is TGTGCCAGCAGCTTAGAGGCAGTCAACCCCTACGAGCAGTACTTC. This codes for CASSLEAVNPYEQYF. The chain recombines TRBV11-2 with TRBJ2-7; D not certain. From germline, CDR1 is SGHAT and CDR2 FQNNGV. CDR3 length equals 15 residues. Trimming removed 0 bases from V and 2 bases from J, with 11 bases in between. The variable domain in full, completed from reference TRBV11-2 and TRBJ2-7, reads EAGVAQSPRYKIIEKRQSVAFWCNPISGHATLYWYQQILGQGPKLLIQFQNNGVVDDSQLPKDRFSAERLKGVDSTLKIQPAKLEDSAVYLCASSLEAVNPYEQYFGPGTRLTVT.

The genes are TRBV12-3 or TRBV12-4 and TRBJ2-1; unclear D gene. Trimming stripped 3 bases from V and 12 bases from J, with 9 bases between. CDR3 length: 11 residues. CDR3: CASSLDRGQFF. In DNA, the CDR3 is TGTGCCAGCAGTTTGGATAGAGGGCAGTTCTTC.

The chain is built from TRBV4-3 and TRBJ2-2; D may be TRBD1 (7 bases). In germline, CDR1 is LGHNA, CDR2 YSLEER. Trimming removed 0 bases at V and 4 bases at J, with 9 bases between. The CDR3 spans 15 residues. The CDR3 is CASSQDRGVTGELFF. The CDR3, as DNA: TGCGCCAGCAGCCAAGACAGGGGGGTCACCGGGGAGCTGTTTTTT.

The chain employs TRBV5-1 and TRBJ2-3; TRBD2 agrees at 13 bases. Germline values: CDR1 SGHRS, CDR2 YFSETQ. J gave up 2 bases and V 7 bases, and 4 bases lay outside the gene matches. This CDR3 is built from 15 residues. In DNA, the CDR3 is TGCGCCAGCGGGACTAGCGGGGCTGTCACAGATACGCAGTATTTT. Protein: CASGTSGAVTDTQYF.